This paragraph reports one T cell receptor (beta chain). These data originate in a study of blood T cell repertoires in COVID-19. J was trimmed by 7 bases and V by 1 base; bases with no gene match: 3. The CDR3 covers 14 residues. Per the germline V gene, CDR1 is SGHNT and CDR2 is YENEEA. TCRdb's table, derived via immunoSEQ multiplex PCR, lists solely in-frame clones and lacks some. The table records roughly 69,000 clones, about four fifths of them present only once. The TCR originated in a human donor in a cohort sampled during active COVID-19. Source material: peripheral blood. The chain has TRBV11-3 and TRBJ2-1, with 8 bases that match TRBD2. CDR3 sequence: CASSLAGGHNEQFF. As DNA, the CDR3 is TGTGCCAGCAGCTTAGCGGGGGGGCATAATGAGCAGTTCTTC.